The sequence of this TCR beta chain was determined in a study of cytomegalovirus exposure and HLA in healthy donors. About this clone itself: Its antigen is not known.

Germline CDR1 reads SQVTM; CDR2 reads ANQGSEA. CDR3 length: 14 amino acids. V dropped 4 bases and J dropped 0 bases, with 13 bases sitting between them. The PCR was carried out with 60 Vbeta primers and 13 Jbeta primers. Only in-frame clones appear in the TCRdb table, and some are missing; sequencing was by immunoSEQ multiplex PCR. The sample has some 28,000 clones, about 60% seen once. Donors were nominally healthy when sampled, though unrecorded immune exposures were likely. Overall study results and limits: No immune exposure information besides CMV serostatus was available. For most subjects, TCR beta sequences were reported to predict HLA-A and HLA-B alleles with accuracy.

The chain carries TRBV29-1 and TRBJ2-7; TRBD1 is a possible D gene (6 bases). Sequencing was carried out using PBMCs. This TCR derives from a male donor in good health and CMV-seropositive. CDR3 sequence reads: CSVVPQGSSYEQYF. The CDR3 DNA reads TGCAGCGTTGTGCCCCAGGGGAGCTCCTACGAGCAGTACTTC.